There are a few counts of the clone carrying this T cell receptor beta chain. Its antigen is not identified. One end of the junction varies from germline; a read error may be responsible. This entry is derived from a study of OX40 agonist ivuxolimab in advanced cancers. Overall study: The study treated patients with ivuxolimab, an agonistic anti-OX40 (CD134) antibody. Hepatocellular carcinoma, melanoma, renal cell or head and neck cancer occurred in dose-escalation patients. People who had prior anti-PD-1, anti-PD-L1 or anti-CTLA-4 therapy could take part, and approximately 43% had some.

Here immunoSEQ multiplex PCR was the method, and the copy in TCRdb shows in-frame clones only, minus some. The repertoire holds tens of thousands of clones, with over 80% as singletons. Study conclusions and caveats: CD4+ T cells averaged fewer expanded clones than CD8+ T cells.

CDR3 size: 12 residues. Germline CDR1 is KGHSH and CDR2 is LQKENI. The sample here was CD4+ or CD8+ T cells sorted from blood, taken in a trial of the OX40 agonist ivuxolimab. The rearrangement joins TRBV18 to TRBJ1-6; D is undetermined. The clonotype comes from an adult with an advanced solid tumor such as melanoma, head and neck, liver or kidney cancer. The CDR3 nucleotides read TGTGCCAGCTCACCCACGACGGATCGCGTCTACTTT. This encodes CASSPTTDRVYF.